These 29 T cell receptor beta chains originate from one sample sequenced in a study of T cells in Graves' hyperthyroidism and ophthalmopathy. Amplified regions were TCR beta CDR3 sequences from RNA transcripts. HTBI primers were used for first-round RT-PCR of the TCR CDR3. TCRdb analysed the multiplex PCR reads with MiXCR anew, one entry per CDR3 protein. The sample holds 500,000 or so distinct CDR3 sequences, more than 15% seen once. What was sequenced was blood. These receptors were collected from a woman aged 25 to 39 with Graves' ophthalmopathy.

This clonotype appeared a few times. The chain employs TRBV27 and TRBJ2-3, with D possibly being TRBD1 (5 bases). The ends were cut back, 3 bases at V and 2 bases at J, with 12 bases in the middle. The CDR3 covers 15 residues. Germline V CDR1 and CDR2: MNHEY, SMNVEV (reference sequence). The CDR3 loop is CASSFAAGNTDTQYF. In nucleotides, the CDR3 is TGTGCCAGCAGTTTTGCGGCAGGGAACACAGATACGCAGTATTTT.

This clonotype was counted many times. This sequence joins TRBV15 and TRBJ1-1; D is ambiguous. This CDR3 has 12 amino acids. Germline lookup yields CDR1 LNHNV and CDR2 YYDKDF (reference sequence). V lost 3 bases and J 1 base, leaving 3 bases between the germline ends. DNA for the CDR3: TGTGCCACCAGCAGCGGGAACACTGAAGCTTTCTTT. This codes for CATSSGNTEAFF. The whole variable domain, remainder taken from reference TRBV15 and TRBJ1-1, is DAMVIQNPRYQVTQFGKPVTLSCSQTLNHNVMYWYQQKSSQAPKLLFHYYDKDFNNEADTPDNFQSRRPNTSFCFLDIRSPGLGDTAMYLCATSSGNTEAFFGQGTRLTVV.

This clonotype was seen many times. The DNA for the CDR3 is TGTGCCAGCAGCGGACAAAGGGGGAATGAGCAGTTCTTC. Translated, it gives CASSGQRGNEQFF. J is TRBJ2-1 and V is TRBV9, with D possibly matching TRBD1 (6 bases). CDR1 and CDR2 from the germline V gene are SGDLS and YYNGEE. V dropped 3 bases and J dropped 7 bases, with 11 bases sitting between them. The CDR3 has 13 residues.

This clonotype has a count of ten or more. The rearrangement joins TRBV28 to TRBJ2-7; D not certain. The CDR3 is 11 amino acids. The V end lost 6 bases, the J end lost 6 bases, and 9 bases lay between the germline ends. Germline CDR1 reads MDHEN; CDR2 reads SYDVKM. The CDR3 region has the DNA TGTGCCAGCAGCCTCTATTCCGAGCAGTACTTC. Translating gives CASSLYSEQYF.

This clonotype was counted ten times or more. The chain uses TRBV20-1 and TRBJ2-3; 7 bases map to TRBD2. In germline, CDR1 is DFQATT, CDR2 SNEGSKA (reference sequence). The CDR3 extends over 14 amino acids. With 7 bases clipped from V and 4 bases from J, the junction kept 11 bases outside the gene matches. For the CDR3, the DNA is TGCAGTGTAAATGCGGGAGTGCAGGCAGATACGCAGTATTTT. This sequence encodes CSVNAGVQADTQYF.

CDR3 protein: CASSQDFRRAPDTQYF. The CDR3 DNA reads as TGCGCCAGCAGCCAAGATTTCAGGCGAGCACCAGATACGCAGTATTTT. The chain has TRBV4-3 and TRBJ2-3; D unclear. V lost 0 bases to trimming and J lost 4 bases, with 14 bases between them. Germline V lookup: CDR1 LGHNA, CDR2 YSLEER. This CDR3 is built from 16 residues.

This chain connects TRBV6-1 to TRBJ2-7; 11 nucleotides agree with TRBD2. V lost 4 bases to trimming and J lost 6 bases; unmatched junction nucleotides: 5. Per the germline V gene, CDR1 is MNHNS and CDR2 is SASEGT. CDR3 length: 14 residues. The CDR3: CASSAGTSGGEQYF. DNA for the CDR3: TGTGCCAGCAGTGCAGGGACTAGCGGTGGCGAGCAGTACTTC.

This chain links TRBV4-3 with TRBJ2-1; no firm D call. The length of the CDR3 is 16 residues. V was pared by 0 bases and J by 5 bases, with 14 bases between. Per germline, CDR1 LGHNA and CDR2 YSLEER. Here the CDR3 DNA reads TGCGCCAGCAGCCAAGATCGGGCAGTACCGAACAATGAGCAGTTCTTC. This gives the protein CASSQDRAVPNNEQFF.

This clonotype was observed at least ten times. The V and J genes are TRBV28 and TRBJ2-6, with TRBD1 as a possible D gene (6 bases). The V gene lost 4 bases and the J gene lost 4 bases, with 8 bases spanning the gap. The CDR3 runs to 14 residues. Germline V lookup: CDR1 MDHEN, CDR2 SYDVKM. CDR3 sequence: CASSSGDGANVLTF. The CDR3 DNA is TGTGCCAGCAGTTCAGGGGACGGGGCCAACGTCCTGACTTTC.

Many counts were recorded for this clonotype. CDR3 sequence reads: CASSTGGSMPQHF. The CDR3 region has the DNA TGTGCCAGCAGTACAGGGGGGAGTATGCCCCAGCATTTT. V gene TRBV12-3 or TRBV12-4 combines with J gene TRBJ1-5, with 8 bases aligning to TRBD1. With 5 bases clipped from V and 9 bases from J, the junction kept 6 bases outside the gene matches. This CDR3 spans 13 amino acids.

Regarding this clonotype: This clone may be a read error of a much larger clone one base away. This chain joins TRBV7-2 and TRBJ2-1; weak D call: TRBD2 (5 bases). CDR3 size: 12 residues. The germline gives CDR1 SGHTA, CDR2 FQGNSA. The ends were cut back, 11 bases at V and 4 bases at J, with 12 bases in the middle. The CDR3 DNA sequence: TGTGCCGTGCTAGAGGGTTACAATGAGCAGTTCTTC. It codes for CAVLEGYNEQFF.

V usage is TRBV29-1 and J usage is TRBJ2-5; TRBD1 agrees at 9 bases. Losses at the gene ends were 7 bases for V and 4 bases for J; bases not matched to a gene: 4. Per germline, CDR1 SQVTM and CDR2 ANQGSEA. This CDR3 region has 12 residues. The CDR3 DNA reads as TGCAGCGCAATGGACAGGGGAGAGACCCAGTACTTC. This encodes CSAMDRGETQYF.

This clonotype was detected only a few times. As DNA, the CDR3 is TGTGCCAGCTCACCACAATCTCCTAGCGGGAGCCTTCTCAATGAGCAGTTCTTC. This translates into CASSPQSPSGSLLNEQFF. This chain uses TRBV18 with TRBJ2-1, with 10 bases that match TRBD2. The germline V gene has CDR1 KGHSH and CDR2 LQKENI. The CDR3 contains 18 residues. The trim removed 1 base at V and 6 bases at J, leaving 12 bases unmatched.

This clonotype was seen at least ten times. The rearrangement joins TRBV20-1 to TRBJ2-7; D unresolved. The length of the CDR3 is 12 residues. CDR1 DFQATT and CDR2 SNEGSKA come from the germline V gene (reference sequence). Deletions cut 0 bases from V and 6 bases from J, with 9 bases between. CDR3 DNA: TGCAGTGCTAGAGATAAAATTAGCGAGCAGTACTTC. Its protein is CSARDKISEQYF.

The chain employs TRBV7-2 and TRBJ1-2; TRBD1 is a possible D gene (5 bases). Trimming cost V 3 bases and J 4 bases, with 9 bases left between them. Per the germline V gene, CDR1 is SGHTA and CDR2 is FQGNSA. The CDR3 is made up of 13 amino acids. CDR3 residues: CASSLDTGYGYTF. CDR3 coding DNA: TGTGCCAGCAGCTTGGACACCGGCTATGGCTACACCTTC.

Comments on this clonotype: Being one base from a much bigger clone, this may be a read error. This rearrangement joins TRBV28 to TRBJ2-1; 7 nucleotides align to TRBD2. CDR1 MDHEN and CDR2 SYDVKM come from the germline V gene. The CDR3 contains 14 residues. V was clipped by 7 bases and J by 9 bases; unmatched bases: 12. The CDR3 DNA reads as TGTGCCAGCATCCTTGGGCCTTTAGCGGGTGAGCAGTTCTTC. Residues: CASILGPLAGEQFF.

This clonotype occurred once. The chain has TRBV5-4 and TRBJ2-5; maybe TRBD1 (5 bases). V lost 0 bases, J lost 5 bases, and 14 bases lay in between. Germline assignment: CDR1 SGHNT and CDR2 YYREEE (reference sequence). This CDR3 comprises 15 residues. The CDR3 nucleotides are TGTGCCAGCAGCTTGGCAGGGCAGGGCAAGGAGACCCAGTACTTC. Amino acids: CASSLAGQGKETQYF. The full variable domain, with the rest looked up from reference TRBV5-4 and TRBJ2-5, is ETGVTQSPTHLIKTRGQQVTLRCSSQSGHNTVSWYQQALGQGPQFIFQYYREEENGRGNFPPRFSGLQFPNYSSELNVNALELDDSALYLCASSLAGQGKETQYFGPGTRLLVL.

This clonotype has at least ten counts. The CDR3 spells CATSSLHSPAANYGYTF. In nucleotides, the CDR3 is TGTGCCACCAGTTCCCTCCACTCCCCTGCGGCAAACTATGGCTACACCTTC. The chain couples TRBV15 to TRBJ1-2; D uncertain. The germline V and J ends were trimmed by 6 bases and 2 bases, with 22 bases remaining between them. Germline CDR1 LNHNV, CDR2 YYDKDF (reference sequence). This CDR3 has 17 residues.

This chain uses TRBV5-5 with TRBJ2-2, with a weak D call TRBD1 (6 bases). Trimming pared 4 bases from V and 5 bases from J, leaving 24 bases between. CDR3 length: 18 amino acids. CDR1 is SGHKS and CDR2 is YYEKEE in the germline V gene (reference sequence). In nucleotides, the CDR3 is TGTGCCAGCAGCCAGGGGTACTCCCGGACCACGGCGACCGGGGAGCTGTTTTTT. Translating gives CASSQGYSRTTATGELFF.

The V and J genes are TRBV4-3 and TRBJ2-7, with a weak D call TRBD2 (7 bases). V was cut by 0 bases and J by 4 bases, with 16 bases left in between. Germline-derived CDR1 and CDR2 are LGHNA and YSLEER. The CDR3 is 16 residues long. Here the CDR3 reads CASSQDLGLGGYEQYF. The DNA for the CDR3 is TGCGCCAGCAGCCAAGATTTAGGACTAGGGGGGTACGAGCAGTACTTC.

This clonotype showed up many times. At one end, the junction sequence differs from germline, possibly due to a read error. The chain joins TRBV3-1 to TRBJ1-2; D perhaps matches TRBD1 (6 bases). This CDR3 is built from 15 residues. Germline CDR1 is LGHDT and CDR2 is YNNKEL (reference sequence). CDR3: CTSSQDLWGAGGYTF. For the CDR3, the DNA is TGTACCAGCAGCCAAGATCTGTGGGGGGCTGGAGGCTACACCTTC.

This clonotype was seen more than once but under ten times. V gene TRBV27 combines with J gene TRBJ1-1; D is perhaps TRBD1 (5 bases). V dropped 5 bases and J dropped 5 bases, with 15 bases sitting between them. Germline values: CDR1 MNHEY, CDR2 SMNVEV (reference sequence). The CDR3 is 14 residues long. CDR3 DNA: TGTGCCAGCAGTGAAAGGGACGGGGGGACTGAAGCTTTCTTT. Translated, it gives CASSERDGGTEAFF.

This clonotype was counted only a few times. The chain carries TRBV29-1 and TRBJ2-6; 9 bases fit TRBD1. The trim removed 4 bases at V and 4 bases at J, leaving 8 bases unmatched. The V gene's germline CDR1 is SQVTM and CDR2 ANQGSEA. The CDR3 has 16 residues. The CDR3 sequence: CSVGGGQGLGANVLTF. The CDR3 nucleotides are TGCAGCGTTGGGGGGGGACAGGGCCTCGGGGCCAACGTCCTGACTTTC.

This clonotype was recorded many times. This chain links TRBV3-1 with TRBJ1-1; 7 bases match TRBD1. V trimming: 4 bases; J trimming: 8 bases; junction bases outside the gene matches: 13. CDR1 is LGHDT and CDR2 is YNNKEL in the germline V gene (reference sequence). The CDR3 spans 15 residues. DNA of the CDR3: TGTGCCAGCAGCCGAAAAGGCACAGGGGCTCGGGAAGCTTTCTTT. Translation: CASSRKGTGAREAFF. The whole variable domain, filled in from reference TRBV3-1 and TRBJ1-1, reads DTAVSQTPKYLVTQMGNDKSIKCEQNLGHDTMYWYKQDSKKFLKIMFSYNNKELIINETVPNRFSPKSPDKAHLNLHINSLELGDSAVYFCASSRKGTGAREAFFGQGTRLTVV.

This clonotype was detected many times. V usage is TRBV6-1 and J usage is TRBJ2-1; 7 bases match TRBD2. J gave up 0 bases and V 7 bases, and 15 bases lay outside the gene matches. This CDR3 has 18 amino acids. The germline CDR1 and CDR2 sequences are MNHNS and SASEGT. The CDR3 sequence is CASTSGRGFQSSYNEQFF. Written as DNA, the CDR3 is TGTGCCAGCACCTCGGGGCGGGGGTTCCAGAGCTCCTACAATGAGCAGTTCTTC.

This clonotype was seen ten or more times. V gene TRBV12-3 or TRBV12-4 combines with J gene TRBJ1-4; perhaps TRBD1 as D (6 bases). The CDR3 loop spans 15 amino acids. V lost 5 bases, J lost 5 bases, and 15 bases lay in between. The chain's CDR3 is CASSTLTGTNEKLFF. The CDR3 nucleotides read TGTGCCAGCAGTACCCTAACAGGGACCAATGAAAAACTGTTTTTT.

This clonotype was counted between two and nine times. The chain recombines TRBV6-2 or TRBV6-3 with TRBJ2-7; 11 bases are a match to TRBD2. After removal of 10 bases from V and 4 bases from J, the junction contained 6 bases not matched to a gene. This CDR3 region has 13 residues. Germline values: CDR1 MNHEY, CDR2 SVGEGT. The chain's CDR3 is CATLLAGVYEQYF. CDR3 nucleotides: TGTGCCACCCTACTAGCGGGGGTGTACGAGCAGTACTTC.

The gene calls are TRBV30 and TRBJ1-1; D unresolved. The CDR3 consists of 13 residues. The V gene lost 0 bases and the J gene lost 4 bases, with 9 bases spanning the gap. Germline V gene sequence: CDR1 GTSNPN, CDR2 SVGIG (reference sequence). For the CDR3, the DNA is TGTGCCTGGAGTGTACTGGCCGGCACTGAAGCTTTCTTT. Protein product: CAWSVLAGTEAFF.

This clonotype was seen a few times. This chain connects TRBV20-1 to TRBJ2-2; D is unresolved. CDR1 and CDR2 (germline): DFQATT, SNEGSKA (reference sequence). V lost 3 bases to trimming and J lost 0 bases, with 11 bases between them. This CDR3 contains 15 residues. The CDR3 protein is CSASQLPPNTGELFF. The DNA for the CDR3 is TGCAGTGCTAGTCAGCTACCTCCGAACACCGGGGAGCTGTTTTTT.